This T cell receptor (beta chain) was captured in a study of cytomegalovirus exposure and HLA in healthy donors. This clone appeared a single time. Its antigen is currently unknown. With 60 Vbeta and 13 Jbeta primers, the PCR was carried out. Here immunoSEQ multiplex PCR was the method, and the copy in TCRdb shows in-frame clones only, minus some. The sample shows approximately 180,000 clones, approximately 80% of them seen only once. Study-level findings and limits: TCR beta V- and J-gene trimming, according to a later analysis, was linked to a missense DCLRE1C variant.

With V trimmed by 4 bases and J by 11 bases, 6 bases remained unmatched. CDR3 length: 14 residues. Germline-derived CDR1 and CDR2 are SGHNT and YENEEA. V usage is TRBV11-3 and J usage is TRBJ2-1, with 12 bases fitting TRBD2. Sequences were obtained from PBMCs. The TCR was taken from a woman between 18 and 30 years old in good health and CMV-seronegative. As DNA, the CDR3 is TGTGCCAGCAGCTCGACGACTAGCGGGAGACAGCAGTTCTTC. Translated: CASSSTTSGRQQFF.